Listed below are T cell receptor beta chains from one sample, sequenced in a study of T-cell memory formation after mild COVID-19. TCRdb reanalysed the 5' RACE reads using MiXCR and keeps one entry per CDR3 protein. The sample comprises under 300,000 distinct CDR3 sequences, 15% to 20% of which are singletons, and around 3.4% rests with the top ten. What was sequenced was PBMCs or a T cell subset sorted from them (not recorded which). Receptors were obtained from a man between 18 and 29 years old who had mild COVID-19 (a few samples of this study predate the infection). Cell type and time point are not known. Each CDR3 is given with its conserved first and last residue. D genes are given only for firm matches. Part of the rows lack a size; the others show once, few, many or a class for expanded clones.

cdr3_aa: CASSPTAGETQYF
cdr3_nt: TGCGCCAGCAGCCCGACAGCGGGTGAGACCCAGTACTTC
clone_size: -
v_call: TRBV5-1
d_call: -
j_call: TRBJ2-5

cdr3_aa: CASSLDRFSNQPQHF
cdr3_nt: TGTGCCAGCAGCTTGGACAGATTTAGCAATCAGCCCCAGCATTTT
clone_size: -
v_call: TRBV7-2
d_call: -
j_call: TRBJ1-5

cdr3_aa: CASSPTGTPEAFF
cdr3_nt: TGTGCCAGCAGCCCGACGGGGACCCCTGAAGCTTTCTTT
clone_size: once
v_call: TRBV7-2
d_call: -
j_call: TRBJ1-1

cdr3_aa: CASSYTSAVSQPQHF
cdr3_nt: TGTGCCAGCAGTTACACGAGTGCCGTCAGTCAGCCCCAGCATTTT
clone_size: few
v_call: TRBV6-2/TRBV6-3
d_call: -
j_call: TRBJ1-5

cdr3_aa: CASSSATEAFF
cdr3_nt: TGTGCCAGCAGCTCCGCCACTGAAGCTTTCTTT
clone_size: few
v_call: TRBV7-9
d_call: -
j_call: TRBJ1-1

cdr3_aa: CASSDLSGYQETQYF
cdr3_nt: TGTGCCAGTAGTGATTTATCAGGGTACCAAGAGACCCAGTACTTC
clone_size: few
v_call: TRBV19
d_call: -
j_call: TRBJ2-5

cdr3_aa: CASSLQSGGSQFF
cdr3_nt: TGTGCCAGCAGCTTGCAGTCAGGGGGCTCGCAGTTCTTC
clone_size: -
v_call: TRBV11-2
d_call: TRBD1
j_call: TRBJ2-1

cdr3_aa: CASSRRDINGYTF
cdr3_nt: TGTGCCAGCAGTCGCCGGGACATCAATGGCTACACCTTC
clone_size: -
v_call: TRBV6-2/TRBV6-3
d_call: -
j_call: TRBJ1-2

cdr3_aa: CASSPSDTQYF
cdr3_nt: TGTGCCAGCTCACCCTCAGATACGCAGTATTTT
clone_size: -
v_call: TRBV18
d_call: -
j_call: TRBJ2-3

cdr3_aa: CASSLETGQETQYF
cdr3_nt: TGTGCCAGCAGCTTGGAGACTGGCCAAGAGACCCAGTACTTC
clone_size: -
v_call: TRBV5-4
d_call: -
j_call: TRBJ2-5

cdr3_aa: CASSLTENQPQHF
cdr3_nt: TGTGCCAGCAGTTTGACGGAAAATCAGCCCCAGCATTTT
clone_size: -
v_call: TRBV12-3/TRBV12-4
d_call: -
j_call: TRBJ1-5

cdr3_aa: CASSPLTGTSNYEQYF
cdr3_nt: TGTGCCAGCAGCCCCCTTACGGGGACTAGCAACTACGAGCAGTACTTC
clone_size: -
v_call: TRBV12-3/TRBV12-4
d_call: TRBD2
j_call: TRBJ2-7

cdr3_aa: CASSLQGRGTEAFF
cdr3_nt: TGTGCCAGCAGCCTACAGGGGAGGGGCACTGAAGCTTTCTTT
clone_size: few
v_call: TRBV28
d_call: TRBD1
j_call: TRBJ1-1

cdr3_aa: CASSDPGQGLYEQYF
cdr3_nt: TGTGCCAGCAGCGATCCGGGACAGGGGTTATACGAGCAGTACTTC
clone_size: many
v_call: TRBV5-6
d_call: TRBD1
j_call: TRBJ2-7

cdr3_aa: CSARPRVGAVTFF
cdr3_nt: TGCAGTGCTAGACCCCGGGTAGGGGCGGTTACGTTTTTT
clone_size: -
v_call: TRBV20-1
d_call: -
j_call: TRBJ1-4

cdr3_aa: CASRLGINQPQHF
cdr3_nt: TGCGCCAGCAGGCTAGGCATTAATCAGCCCCAGCATTTT
clone_size: -
v_call: TRBV10-2
d_call: -
j_call: TRBJ1-5

cdr3_aa: CASSLNPNEKLFF
cdr3_nt: TGTGCCAGCAGTTTGAACCCTAATGAAAAACTGTTTTTT
clone_size: many
v_call: TRBV28
d_call: -
j_call: TRBJ1-4

cdr3_aa: CASSQGLRGYEQYF
cdr3_nt: TGCGCCAGCAGCCAAGGGTTGCGGGGCTACGAGCAGTACTTC
clone_size: few
v_call: TRBV4-1
d_call: -
j_call: TRBJ2-7

cdr3_aa: CASRRQWKDEQYF
cdr3_nt: TGCGCCAGCAGGAGGCAGTGGAAGGACGAGCAGTACTTC
clone_size: few
v_call: TRBV5-1
d_call: -
j_call: TRBJ2-7

cdr3_aa: CASNREGEQETQYF
cdr3_nt: TGTGCCAGCAACCGCGAGGGGGAACAAGAGACCCAGTACTTC
clone_size: few
v_call: TRBV12-3/TRBV12-4
d_call: -
j_call: TRBJ2-5

cdr3_aa: CASSPRTSGGGQFF
cdr3_nt: TGTGCCAGCAGCCCAAGGACTAGCGGGGGGGGGCAGTTCTTC
clone_size: few
v_call: TRBV6-2/TRBV6-3
d_call: TRBD2
j_call: TRBJ2-1

cdr3_aa: CAISGRGDTEAFF
cdr3_nt: TGTGCCATCAGTGGAAGGGGAGACACTGAAGCTTTCTTT
clone_size: few
v_call: TRBV10-3
d_call: -
j_call: TRBJ1-1

cdr3_aa: CASSTRGGRDIQYF
cdr3_nt: TGTGCCAGCAGCACCAGGGGGGGCAGGGACATTCAGTACTTC
clone_size: many
v_call: TRBV2
d_call: -
j_call: TRBJ2-4

cdr3_aa: CASSQDPWSGVGTDTQYF
cdr3_nt: TGTGCCAGCAGCCAAGATCCGTGGAGCGGGGTCGGCACAGATACGCAGTATTTT
clone_size: few
v_call: TRBV3-1
d_call: TRBD2
j_call: TRBJ2-3

cdr3_aa: CASSQDDILYGYTF
cdr3_nt: TGTGCCAGCAGCCAAGACGATATTCTCTATGGCTACACCTTC
clone_size: -
v_call: TRBV3-1
d_call: -
j_call: TRBJ1-2

cdr3_aa: CASSFNGVNNQPQHF
cdr3_nt: TGCGCCAGCAGCTTCAATGGGGTTAACAATCAGCCCCAGCATTTT
clone_size: -
v_call: TRBV5-1
d_call: -
j_call: TRBJ1-5

cdr3_aa: CASSWGGGTQYF
cdr3_nt: TGTGCCAGCAGTTGGGGTGGGGGGACCCAGTACTTC
clone_size: -
v_call: TRBV12-3/TRBV12-4
d_call: -
j_call: TRBJ2-5

cdr3_aa: CATSDHAGGAYNEQFF
cdr3_nt: TGTGCCACCAGTGACCATGCGGGGGGAGCCTACAATGAGCAGTTCTTC
clone_size: -
v_call: TRBV24-1
d_call: TRBD2
j_call: TRBJ2-1

cdr3_aa: CASTERGPDTQYF
cdr3_nt: TGTGCCAGCACCGAACGGGGCCCAGATACGCAGTATTTT
clone_size: -
v_call: TRBV28
d_call: -
j_call: TRBJ2-3

cdr3_aa: CASSAQGTGGYTF
cdr3_nt: TGCGCCAGCAGCGCCCAGGGAACTGGAGGCTACACCTTC
clone_size: -
v_call: TRBV5-1
d_call: -
j_call: TRBJ1-2

cdr3_aa: CASSLARTGELFF
cdr3_nt: TGCGCCAGCAGCTTGGCCCGTACCGGGGAGCTGTTTTTT
clone_size: few
v_call: TRBV5-1
d_call: -
j_call: TRBJ2-2

cdr3_aa: CASRPGQGLGEAFF
cdr3_nt: TGTGCCAGCAGGCCAGGACAGGGACTCGGTGAAGCTTTCTTT
clone_size: -
v_call: TRBV7-2
d_call: TRBD1
j_call: TRBJ1-1

cdr3_aa: CAGGADTQYF
cdr3_nt: TGTGCTGGCGGGGCAGATACGCAGTATTTT
clone_size: few
v_call: TRBV7-9
d_call: -
j_call: TRBJ2-3

cdr3_aa: CASSFLIQETQYF
cdr3_nt: TGTGCCAGCAGTTTTTTGATACAAGAGACCCAGTACTTC
clone_size: few
v_call: TRBV28
d_call: -
j_call: TRBJ2-5

cdr3_aa: CASSLGQFAKNIQYF
cdr3_nt: TGCGCCAGCAGCTTGGGCCAGTTCGCCAAAAACATTCAGTACTTC
clone_size: -
v_call: TRBV5-1
d_call: -
j_call: TRBJ2-4

cdr3_aa: CATTNGPRGGGQTGYQPQHF
cdr3_nt: TGTGCCACCACCAATGGTCCTCGAGGGGGAGGTCAAACGGGATATCAGCCCCAGCATTTT
clone_size: -
v_call: TRBV24-1
d_call: -
j_call: TRBJ1-5

cdr3_aa: CASSYSGENTDTQYF
cdr3_nt: TGTGCCAGCAGTTACTCGGGGGAAAACACAGATACGCAGTATTTT
clone_size: -
v_call: TRBV6-6
d_call: -
j_call: TRBJ2-3

cdr3_aa: CASSPFTSGAGEQYF
cdr3_nt: TGTGCCAGCTCACCATTTACTAGCGGGGCCGGCGAGCAGTACTTC
clone_size: -
v_call: TRBV18
d_call: TRBD2
j_call: TRBJ2-7

cdr3_aa: CASSQRDLNEKLFF
cdr3_nt: TGCGCCAGCAGCCAAAGAGATCTTAATGAAAAACTGTTTTTT
clone_size: few
v_call: TRBV4-1
d_call: -
j_call: TRBJ1-4

cdr3_aa: CASSPGTANTEAFF
cdr3_nt: TGCGCCAGCAGCCCTGGGACGGCGAACACTGAAGCTTTCTTT
clone_size: many
v_call: TRBV7-2
d_call: -
j_call: TRBJ1-1

cdr3_aa: CASSQDKGAAEQFF
cdr3_nt: TGCGCCAGCAGCCAAGATAAAGGCGCGGCCGAGCAGTTCTTC
clone_size: -
v_call: TRBV4-3
d_call: -
j_call: TRBJ2-1

cdr3_aa: CASSAGLSYEQYF
cdr3_nt: TGTGCCAGCAGCGCCGGGCTCTCCTACGAGCAGTACTTC
clone_size: -
v_call: TRBV7-6
d_call: -
j_call: TRBJ2-7

cdr3_aa: CASRPDRATPYEQYF
cdr3_nt: TGCGCCAGCCGACCGGACAGGGCGACCCCCTACGAGCAGTACTTC
clone_size: few
v_call: TRBV5-1
d_call: TRBD1
j_call: TRBJ2-7

cdr3_aa: CASSQGLAQETQYF
cdr3_nt: TGTGCCAGCAGCCAAGGACTAGCTCAAGAGACCCAGTACTTC
clone_size: many
v_call: TRBV4-2
d_call: TRBD2
j_call: TRBJ2-5

cdr3_aa: CASSLDRVGGEQFF
cdr3_nt: TGTGCCAGCAGCTTGGACAGGGTAGGAGGTGAGCAGTTCTTC
clone_size: few
v_call: TRBV7-2
d_call: TRBD1
j_call: TRBJ2-1

cdr3_aa: CASSLGQSVLNQPQHF
cdr3_nt: TGTGCCAGCAGTTTGGGGCAGTCCGTACTCAATCAGCCCCAGCATTTT
clone_size: few
v_call: TRBV12-3/TRBV12-4
d_call: -
j_call: TRBJ1-5

cdr3_aa: CASSYVGGNTEAFF
cdr3_nt: TGTGCCAGCAGTTACGTAGGGGGAAACACTGAAGCTTTCTTT
clone_size: few
v_call: TRBV6-2/TRBV6-3
d_call: -
j_call: TRBJ1-1

cdr3_aa: CASRPGGAYVYTF
cdr3_nt: TGTGCCAGCAGGCCAGGGGGCGCCTATGTCTACACCTTC
clone_size: once
v_call: TRBV6-1
d_call: TRBD1
j_call: TRBJ1-2

cdr3_aa: CASSPRDIGQGDYGYTF
cdr3_nt: TGTGCCAGCAGCCCTAGAGATATTGGACAGGGGGACTATGGCTACACCTTC
clone_size: -
v_call: TRBV5-5
d_call: TRBD1
j_call: TRBJ1-2

cdr3_aa: CASMGASYGYTF
cdr3_nt: TGTGCCAGCATGGGGGCGTCCTATGGCTACACCTTC
clone_size: few
v_call: TRBV6-5
d_call: -
j_call: TRBJ1-2

cdr3_aa: CASSWDNTYEQYF
cdr3_nt: TGCGCCAGCAGCTGGGACAACACCTACGAGCAGTACTTC
clone_size: many
v_call: TRBV5-1
d_call: -
j_call: TRBJ2-7

cdr3_aa: CASGPRPVSYEQYF
cdr3_nt: TGTGCCAGCGGTCCTCGGCCAGTCTCCTACGAGCAGTACTTC
clone_size: -
v_call: TRBV6-2/TRBV6-3
d_call: -
j_call: TRBJ2-7

cdr3_aa: CAWSLAGPGSPLHF
cdr3_nt: TGTGCCTGGAGCTTAGCGGGGCCCGGGTCACCCCTCCACTTT
clone_size: few
v_call: TRBV30
d_call: -
j_call: TRBJ1-6

cdr3_aa: CASSPDRGDQPQHF
cdr3_nt: TGCGCCAGCAGCCCCGACAGGGGGGACCAGCCCCAGCATTTT
clone_size: -
v_call: TRBV5-1
d_call: TRBD1
j_call: TRBJ1-5